This is a list of T cell receptor beta chains from one sample in a study of T cells in localized non-small cell lung cancer. Only in-frame clones appear in the TCRdb table, and some are missing; sequencing was by immunoSEQ multiplex PCR. Among fewer than 90,000 clones listed, 84% were seen once. This sample comprised peripheral blood, obtained before any cancer treatment. The receptors shown here come from a man between 35 and 75 years old with stage I lung adenocarcinoma. Each CDR3 is given with its conserved first and last residue. Fields, in order: D gene, J gene, V gene, clone size, CDR3 protein, CDR3 DNA. A D gene is named only where the DNA matches it firmly. Some rows mark clone size as missing; the rest say once, few, many or name a class of expanded clone.

D: .
J: TRBJ2-7
V: TRBV18
size: .
CDR3: CASSPPSKVTYEQYF
DNA: TGTGCCAGCTCACCCCCGAGTAAAGTGACCTACGAGCAGTACTTC

D: TRBD2
J: TRBJ2-3
V: TRBV7-2
size: .
CDR3: CASSAARGGADTQYF
DNA: TGTGCCAGCAGCGCAGCCCGGGGGGGCGCAGATACGCAGTATTTT

D: .
J: TRBJ1-5
V: TRBV27
size: .
CDR3: CASSPRNRGANQPQHF
DNA: TGTGCCAGCAGTCCTCGTAATCGGGGGGCGAATCAGCCCCAGCATTTT

D: TRBD1
J: TRBJ2-7
V: TRBV7-9
size: .
CDR3: CASSTFATGAYEQYF
DNA: TGTGCCAGCAGCACCTTTGCGACAGGGGCCTACGAGCAGTACTTC

D: TRBD2
J: TRBJ2-7
V: TRBV5-4
size: .
CDR3: CASSLELAGRYEQYF
DNA: TGTGCCAGCAGCTTGGAACTAGCGGGCCGCTACGAGCAGTACTTC

D: .
J: TRBJ2-1
V: TRBV5-5
size: medium-sized
CDR3: CASSEGNEQFF
DNA: TGTGCCAGCAGCGAGGGAAATGAGCAGTTCTTC

D: TRBD1
J: TRBJ1-3
V: TRBV6-1
size: .
CDR3: CASSADRGNTIYF
DNA: TGTGCCAGCAGTGCAGACAGGGGGAACACCATATATTTT

D: TRBD2
J: TRBJ2-5
V: TRBV18
size: .
CDR3: CASSPRTSGRWRENPETQYF
DNA: TGTGCCAGCTCACCAAGGACTAGCGGGAGGTGGAGAGAGAACCCAGAGACCCAGTACTTC

D: TRBD1
J: TRBJ2-5
V: TRBV11-2
size: .
CDR3: CASSLGDRDQETQYF
DNA: TGTGCCAGCAGCTTGGGGGACAGGGACCAAGAGACCCAGTACTTC

D: .
J: TRBJ2-1
V: TRBV7-9
size: few
CDR3: CASSERVTYNEQFF
DNA: TGTGCCAGCAGCGAACGGGTGACATACAATGAGCAGTTCTTC

D: TRBD2
J: TRBJ2-1
V: TRBV27
size: .
CDR3: CASSPLSVSVAGGLNEQFF
DNA: TGTGCCAGCAGCCCTTTGTCGGTCTCCGTGGCGGGAGGGCTGAATGAGCAGTTCTTC

D: .
J: TRBJ2-1
V: TRBV11-1
size: .
CDR3: CASRPPGTGGNEQFF
DNA: TGTGCCAGCAGGCCCCCCGGGACTGGGGGTAATGAGCAGTTCTTC

D: .
J: TRBJ2-3
V: TRBV6-5
size: .
CDR3: CASSYSIEVPDTQYF
DNA: TGTGCCAGCAGTTACTCGATAGAGGTGCCAGATACGCAGTATTTT

D: TRBD1
J: TRBJ1-5
V: TRBV5-6
size: .
CDR3: CASSFRQGGQPQHF
DNA: TGTGCCAGCAGCTTTCGACAGGGAGGGCAGCCCCAGCATTTT

D: .
J: TRBJ1-4
V: TRBV9
size: .
CDR3: CASSVVPATNEKLFF
DNA: TGTGCCAGCAGCGTAGTGCCTGCAACTAATGAAAAACTGTTTTTT

D: TRBD1
J: TRBJ1-2
V: TRBV15
size: .
CDR3: CATSSDRGGNYGYTF
DNA: TGTGCCACCAGCAGTGACAGGGGAGGGAACTATGGCTACACCTTC

D: .
J: TRBJ2-2
V: TRBV5-4
size: once
CDR3: CASSSPGGGGPKLDTGELFF
DNA: TGTGCCAGCAGCTCCCCCGGAGGGGGAGGGCCGAAACTGGACACCGGGGAGCTGTTTTTT

D: .
J: TRBJ2-7
V: TRBV5-5
size: .
CDR3: CASSFRRPGARDSYEQYF
DNA: TGTGCCAGCAGCTTCCGACGTCCGGGAGCCAGGGACTCCTACGAGCAGTACTTC

D: TRBD1
J: TRBJ1-1
V: TRBV2
size: .
CDR3: CAGNGQGATSREAFF
DNA: TGTGCCGGCAACGGACAGGGGGCGACTTCGAGGGAAGCTTTCTTT